A single sample is the source of the 27 T cell receptor beta chains below, sequenced in a study of cytomegalovirus exposure and HLA in healthy donors. Use of 60 Vbeta and 13 Jbeta primers characterized the PCR. Sequencing was performed with immunoSEQ multiplex PCR; in TCRdb, only in-frame clones are kept and a portion is missing. The sample has 120,000 or so clones, 60% to 85% seen once. Sequencing was performed on PBMCs. The receptor source for this set is a woman aged 55-70 years in good health and CMV-seropositive.

This clone was seen only a few times. The chain combines TRBV7-9 with TRBJ2-2; no firm D call. The length of the CDR3 is 9 residues. The germline gives CDR1 SEHNR, CDR2 FQNEAQ (reference sequence). CDR3 sequence: CSCSGELFF. In DNA form, the CDR3 reads TGTTCCTGTTCCGGGGAGCTGTTTTTT.

V usage is TRBV5-4 and J usage is TRBJ1-2; 7 bases map to TRBD1. The CDR3 is 16 amino acids. CDR1 is SGHNT, CDR2 YYREEE, per germline (reference sequence). The junction had 15 bases not matched to a gene; V was cut back by 5 bases and J by 5 bases. The CDR3 protein is CASRSGNDRVWYGYTF. CDR3 sequence (DNA): TGTGCCAGCAGGTCGGGTAATGACAGGGTCTGGTATGGCTACACCTTC.

V is TRBV27 and J is TRBJ1-5, with D tentatively TRBD1 (5 bases). Trimming cost V 3 bases and J 7 bases, with 10 bases left between them. Germline V CDR1 and CDR2: MNHEY, SMNVEV (reference sequence). This CDR3 spans 13 amino acids. CDR3 protein: CASSFGGTQPQHF. The CDR3 nucleotides read TGTGCCAGCAGTTTCGGAGGGACCCAGCCCCAGCATTTT.

The V call is TRBV30, the J call TRBJ1-2; 8 bases align to TRBD1. This CDR3 is 14 amino acids long. The trim removed 1 base at V and 5 bases at J, leaving 6 bases unmatched. The germline CDR1 and CDR2 sequences are GTSNPN and SVGIG (reference sequence). The CDR3 DNA follows: TGTGCCTGGAGTGCTGGACAGGGAGTTTATGGCTACACCTTC. Translation: CAWSAGQGVYGYTF. The full variable domain, completed using reference TRBV30 and TRBJ1-2, is SQTIHQWPATLVQPVGSPLSLECTVEGTSNPNLYWYRQAAGRGLQLLFYSVGIGQISSEVPQNLSASRPQDRQFILSSKKLLLSDSGFYLCAWSAGQGVYGYTFGSGTRLTVV.

The chain has TRBV4-1 and TRBJ2-5; D not resolved. The CDR3 has 14 residues. The germline V and J ends were trimmed by 4 bases and 4 bases, with 13 bases remaining between them. Germline CDR1 and CDR2: MGHRA and YSYEKL. This chain's CDR3 is CASSLSPGRETQYF. The CDR3 DNA reads TGCGCCAGCAGCCTAAGCCCGGGTAGAGAGACCCAGTACTTC.

This rearrangement joins TRBV5-1 to TRBJ1-1; 8 bases are shared with TRBD1. The CDR3 covers 15 residues. Germline lookup yields CDR1 SGHRS and CDR2 YFSETQ. The V segment lost 2 bases and the J segment 3 bases; nucleotides outside the gene matches: 6. DNA of the CDR3: TGCGCCAGCAGCTTTAGACAGGGGCGGGACACTGAAGCTTTCTTT. Amino acids: CASSFRQGRDTEAFF.

This chain connects TRBV5-1 to TRBJ2-1; D gene unclear. Trimming took off 6 bases at V and 6 bases at J, with 10 bases between the two ends. This CDR3 is built from 12 residues. In germline, CDR1 is SGHRS, CDR2 YFSETQ. The CDR3 DNA sequence: TGCGCCAGCACAGTAGCAAGCAATGAGCAGTTCTTC. This gives the protein CASTVASNEQFF.

V is TRBV2 and J is TRBJ1-4; tentative D call: TRBD1 (6 bases). Trimming pared 8 bases from V and 8 bases from J, leaving 9 bases between. Germline V gene sequence: CDR1 SNHLY, CDR2 FYNNEI. The CDR3 contains 11 residues. CDR3 in DNA: TGTGCCAGCGGTAGGGGGGAAAAACTGTTTTTT. Amino acids: CASGRGEKLFF.

The rearrangement joins TRBV4-1 to TRBJ1-1; 9 nucleotides align to TRBD1. The CDR3 is made up of 15 amino acids. The germline CDR1 and CDR2 sequences are MGHRA and YSYEKL. With 3 bases clipped from V and 1 base from J, the junction kept 3 bases outside the gene matches. CDR3 sequence: CASSQGTGTNTEAFF. CDR3 DNA sequence: TGCGCCAGCAGCCAGGGGACAGGGACGAACACTGAAGCTTTCTTT.

This chain connects TRBV6-1 to TRBJ1-5; 9 bases line up with TRBD1. This CDR3 is built from 13 residues. CDR1 MNHNS and CDR2 SASEGT come from the germline V gene. V dropped 6 bases and J dropped 10; count of bases not matched to a gene: 7. CDR3 nucleotides: TGTGCCAGCAGGCCGGGACAGGGAAATCCCCAGCATTTT. Amino acid sequence: CASRPGQGNPQHF.

The chain uses TRBV2 and TRBJ2-5, with D possibly matching TRBD1 (5 bases). The J call may be wrong; the DNA end is better matched by TRBJ2-7. The CDR3 sequence is 12 residues long. Per germline, CDR1 SNHLY and CDR2 FYNNEI. Written as DNA, the CDR3 is TGTGCCAGCAGTGGACAGACCTACGAGCAGTACTTC. Protein: CASSGQTYEQYF.

The chain employs TRBV27 and TRBJ1-5; 7 bases agree with TRBD1. Germline-derived CDR1 and CDR2 are MNHEY and SMNVEV (reference sequence). This CDR3 region has 17 residues. The trim removed 1 base at V and 3 bases at J, leaving 9 bases unmatched. In DNA, the CDR3 is TGTGCCAGCAGTTTATTTCACAGGGGCAGCGTCAATCAGCCCCAGCATTTT. The encoded protein is CASSLFHRGSVNQPQHF.

This sequence joins TRBV28 and TRBJ1-2, with TRBD1 matching over 10 bases. After removal of 2 bases from V and 4 bases from J, the junction contained 1 base not matched to a gene. Germline V gene lookup returns CDR1 MDHEN and CDR2 SYDVKM. This CDR3 has 14 amino acids. CDR3 sequence: CASSLGDRGYGYTF. As DNA, the CDR3 is TGTGCCAGCAGTTTAGGGGACAGGGGCTATGGCTACACCTTC.

This chain connects TRBV2 to TRBJ1-1; possibly TRBD1 for D (6 bases). In germline, CDR1 is SNHLY, CDR2 FYNNEI. The length of the CDR3 is 16 residues. Trimming left V 5 bases short and J 2 bases short, with 18 bases between. In nucleotides, the CDR3 is TGTGCCAGCAGTCTTAAACAGGGTTTCATAAACACTGAAGCTTTCTTT. It yields the protein CASSLKQGFINTEAFF.

The chain uses TRBV5-1 and TRBJ2-7; 14 positions agree with TRBD2. The CDR3 has 17 amino acids. The J segment lost 4 bases and the V segment lost 2 bases, leaving 8 bases of the junction unmatched. Germline V lookup: CDR1 SGHRS, CDR2 YFSETQ. CDR3 region: CASSFGTSGSLVYEQYF. CDR3 DNA: TGCGCCAGCAGCTTTGGGACTAGCGGGAGTCTCGTTTACGAGCAGTACTTC.

V and J are TRBV7-9 and TRBJ1-5; D possibly corresponds to TRBD1 (5 bases). The CDR3 is 16 residues long. Germline CDR1 SEHNR, CDR2 FQNEAQ (reference sequence). V was cut by 1 base and J by 5 bases, with 15 bases left in between. CDR3 bases: TGTGCCAGCAGCTTAGTCGGTCAGGGCGAGGATCAGCCCCAGCATTTT. This translates into CASSLVGQGEDQPQHF.

Only one count was recorded for this clone. The rearrangement joins TRBV12-5 to TRBJ1-2; D is perhaps TRBD1 (6 bases). Germline lookup yields CDR1 LGHNT and CDR2 FRNRAP. This CDR3 region has 18 residues. Between the trimmed V and J ends, which lost 0 bases and 0 bases, there was a span of 17 bases. The CDR3 region is CASGLVLRRGGANYGYTF. Here the CDR3 DNA reads TGTGCTAGTGGTTTGGTACTCAGAAGAGGGGGAGCTAACTATGGCTACACCTTC.

The rearrangement links TRBV28 to TRBJ1-1; D remains ambiguous. Germline CDR1 MDHEN, CDR2 SYDVKM. With 5 bases removed from V and 8 bases from J, the gap between germline ends came to 12 bases. The CDR3 extends over 12 amino acids. Written as DNA, the CDR3 is TGTGCCAGCAGTGCATCTCGCCTAGAAGCTTTCTTT. Translation: CASSASRLEAFF. Variable domain in full (rest from reference TRBV28 and TRBJ1-1): DVKVTQSSRYLVKRTGEKVFLECVQDMDHENMFWYRQDPGLGLRLIYFSYDVKMKEKGDIPEGYSVSREKKERFSLILESASTNQTSMYLCASSASRLEAFFGQGTRLTVV.

This clone appeared once. The chain has TRBV7-2 and TRBJ2-2, with D uncertain. Trimming pared 2 bases from V and 1 base from J, leaving 5 bases between. Germline V gene data show CDR1 as SGHTA and CDR2 as FQGNSA. The CDR3 loop spans 14 amino acids. CDR3 sequence (DNA): TGTGCCAGCAGCTTAAGTAGGAACACCGGGGAGCTGTTTTTT. Translated, it gives CASSLSRNTGELFF.

This chain joins TRBV10-3 and TRBJ1-2; 8 nucleotides match TRBD1. The CDR3 runs 13 residues. J gave up 8 bases and V 3 bases, and 5 bases lay outside the gene matches. Germline V gives CDR1 ENHRY, CDR2 SYGVKD. The CDR3 protein is CAISEVTGVGYTF. The CDR3 nucleotides are TGTGCCATCAGTGAAGTGACAGGGGTCGGCTACACCTTC.

This chain joins TRBV9 and TRBJ1-3, with 8 bases fitting TRBD1. The CDR3 contains 16 residues. J gave up 3 bases and V 0 bases, and 5 bases lay outside the gene matches. Germline CDR1 reads SGDLS; CDR2 reads YYNGEE. The CDR3: CASSVEAGGGGNTIYF. In nucleotides, the CDR3 is TGTGCCAGCAGCGTAGAGGCAGGGGGCGGTGGAAACACCATATATTTT.

This clone has just one count. The V call is TRBV19, the J call TRBJ2-4; 7 positions match TRBD1. The CDR3 totals 12 residues. V lost 5 bases to trimming and J lost 8 bases; unmatched junction nucleotides: 3. Germline V gene sequence: CDR1 LNHDA, CDR2 SQIVND (reference sequence). The CDR3 is CASSLTGDIQYF. The CDR3 nucleotides are TGTGCCAGTAGTCTCACAGGGGACATTCAGTACTTC.

The chain carries TRBV19 and TRBJ1-5; TRBD1 is a possible D gene (5 bases). V lost 3 bases to trimming and J lost 3 bases, with 12 bases between them. This CDR3 region has 15 residues. From germline, CDR1 is LNHDA and CDR2 SQIVND (reference sequence). CDR3 sequence: CASSIDDSSNQPQHF. CDR3 coding DNA: TGTGCCAGTAGTATTGATGACAGCTCCAATCAGCCCCAGCATTTT.

This clone was recorded a few times. The V gene is TRBV9, the J gene TRBJ2-1; 15 bases map to TRBD2. The CDR3 has 17 residues. Germline assignment: CDR1 SGDLS and CDR2 YYNGEE. The V and J ends lost 4 bases and 8 bases, in that order; junction bases with no gene match: 10. The CDR3 sequence: CASSPGTSGRFDHEQFF. Written as DNA, the CDR3 is TGTGCCAGCAGCCCTGGGACTAGCGGGAGGTTCGACCATGAGCAGTTCTTC.

The CDR3 DNA sequence: TGTGCCAGCAGAACACGGGGGAGGTTTGAGCAGCCCCAGCATTTT. It codes for CASRTRGRFEQPQHF. The chain couples TRBV6-6 to TRBJ1-5, with TRBD1 as a possible D gene (5 bases). Germline loops: CDR1 MNHNY, CDR2 SVGAGI (reference sequence). Trimming shortened V by 6 bases and J by 7 bases, and 19 bases separated the two germline ends. CDR3 length equals 15 residues.

The genes are TRBV29-1 and TRBJ2-4; 9 positions match TRBD1. J was trimmed by 7 bases and V by 0 bases; bases with no gene match: 7. The CDR3 spans 15 residues. Per germline, CDR1 SQVTM and CDR2 ANQGSEA. CDR3 DNA: TGCAGCGTTGAAGATGGACAGGGGAATTTGAACATTCAGTACTTC. Its protein is CSVEDGQGNLNIQYF.

The chain carries TRBV4-2 and TRBJ2-7, with D possibly TRBD2 on 6 matching bases. The germline CDR1 and CDR2 sequences are LGHNA and YNFKEQ. The CDR3 is made up of 18 amino acids. Trimming shortened V by 0 bases and J by 3 bases, and 21 bases separated the two germline ends. The CDR3 is CASSQEHGGFLLNYEQYF. The DNA for the CDR3 is TGTGCCAGCAGCCAAGAACATGGGGGGTTTCTGCTAAACTACGAGCAGTACTTC.